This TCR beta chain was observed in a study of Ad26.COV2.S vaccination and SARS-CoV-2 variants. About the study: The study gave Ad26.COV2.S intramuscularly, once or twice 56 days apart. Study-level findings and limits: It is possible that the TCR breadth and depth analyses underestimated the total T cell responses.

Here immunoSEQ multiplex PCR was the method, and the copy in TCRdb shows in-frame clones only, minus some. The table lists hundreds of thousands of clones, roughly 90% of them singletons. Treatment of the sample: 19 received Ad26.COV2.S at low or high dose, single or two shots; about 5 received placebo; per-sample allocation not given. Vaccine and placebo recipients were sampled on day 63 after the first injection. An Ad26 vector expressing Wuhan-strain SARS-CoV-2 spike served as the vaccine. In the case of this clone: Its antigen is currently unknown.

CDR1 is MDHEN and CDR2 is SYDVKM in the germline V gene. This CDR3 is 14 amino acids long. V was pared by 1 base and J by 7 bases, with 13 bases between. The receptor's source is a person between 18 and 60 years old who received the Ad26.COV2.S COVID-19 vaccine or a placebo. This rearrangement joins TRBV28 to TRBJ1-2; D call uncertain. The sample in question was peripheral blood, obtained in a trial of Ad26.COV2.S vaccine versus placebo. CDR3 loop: CASSLSPPRGGYTF. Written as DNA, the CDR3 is TGTGCCAGCAGTTTATCCCCCCCTCGCGGTGGCTACACCTTC.